The rows below give T cell receptor beta chains drawn from one sample of a study of T cell changes during pregnancy in multiple sclerosis. Data came from immunoSEQ multiplex PCR; TCRdb stores just in-frame clones and leaves some out. The data show 42,000 or so clones, with 90% to 95% seen just once and 7.5% to 10% held by the top ten. The sequences come from CD8+ T cells from peripheral blood mononuclear cells, collected in the third trimester of pregnancy. The receptors stem from a female donor with multiple sclerosis, enrolled in a pregnancy study. Both conserved end residues are part of each CDR3. A D gene is named only where the DNA matches it firmly. The listing skips clone size in some rows; elsewhere it reads once, few, many or a size class.

TRBD2,TRBV10-3,TRBJ2-7,NA,CAISEEASGSSYEQYF,TGTGCCATCAGTGAAGAGGCTAGCGGGAGCTCCTACGAGCAGTACTTC
TRBD2,TRBV2,TRBJ2-7,NA,CASSVAGGTYEQYF,TGTGCCAGCAGTGTAGCGGGAGGTACGTACGAGCAGTACTTC
NA,TRBV11-2,TRBJ2-3,NA,CASSLPRRLADTQYF,TGTGCCAGCAGCCTACCCCGCCGACTAGCAGATACGCAGTATTTT
TRBD2,TRBV7-8,TRBJ2-1,NA,CASSLGLAGGVEQFF,TGTGCCAGCAGCTTGGGACTAGCGGGAGGGGTTGAGCAGTTCTTC
NA,TRBV9,TRBJ1-2,NA,CASSVDAAGYTF,TGTGCCAGCAGCGTAGATGCAGCGGGCTACACCTTC
TRBD2,TRBV15,TRBJ2-1,NA,CATSSAGDGGRVGEQFF,TGTGCCACCAGCAGTGCTGGTGATGGCGGGAGGGTGGGTGAGCAGTTCTTC
TRBD1,TRBV6-6,TRBJ1-1,NA,CASSYGTGSEAFF,TGTGCCAGCAGTTACGGGACAGGGTCTGAAGCTTTCTTT
NA,TRBV9,TRBJ1-1,NA,CASSVGEGLGTEAFF,TGTGCCAGCAGCGTAGGAGAGGGCTTGGGCACTGAAGCTTTCTTT
TRBD1,TRBV6-5,TRBJ2-1,NA,CASSWDRASYNEQFF,TGTGCCAGCAGTTGGGACAGGGCGTCCTACAATGAGCAGTTCTTC
NA,TRBV5-1,TRBJ2-1,NA,CASSLDSPRYNEQFF,TGCGCCAGCAGCTTGGATAGCCCAAGGTACAATGAGCAGTTCTTC
NA,TRBV29-1,TRBJ1-2,NA,CSVAGDNYGYTF,TGCAGCGTCGCAGGGGATAACTATGGCTACACCTTC
NA,TRBV6-6,TRBJ1-4,NA,CASTETATNEKLFF,TGTGCCAGCACCGAGACAGCAACTAATGAAAAACTGTTTTTT
NA,TRBV5-1,TRBJ1-1,NA,CASSLDRYTEAFF,TGCGCCAGCAGCCTCGACAGATACACTGAAGCTTTCTTT
NA,TRBV5-6,TRBJ1-2,NA,CASGQGVYYTF,TGTGCCAGCGGGCAGGGCGTATACTACACCTTC
NA,TRBV2,TRBJ1-2,NA,CASRGQNYGYTF,TGTGCCAGCAGGGGGCAGAACTATGGCTACACCTTC
TRBD1,TRBV10-3,TRBJ2-1,NA,CAISNRDRGAEQFF,TGTGCCATCAGTAACCGGGACAGGGGGGCCGAGCAGTTCTTC
NA,TRBV5-6,TRBJ2-1,once,CASSLPPRTAYNEQFF,TGTGCCAGCAGCTTACCCCCCAGGACAGCCTACAATGAGCAGTTCTTC
TRBD2,TRBV7-9,TRBJ2-3,NA,CASSHQVAGPTDTQYF,TGTGCCAGCAGCCACCAAGTAGCGGGCCCCACAGATACGCAGTATTTT
NA,TRBV9,TRBJ2-6,NA,CASSVGFHSGANVLTF,TGTGCCAGCAGCGTCGGGTTTCACTCTGGGGCCAACGTCCTGACTTTC
NA,TRBV27,TRBJ2-3,NA,CASSLRPLVADTQYF,TGTGCCAGCAGTTTAAGACCCCTAGTGGCAGATACGCAGTATTTT
NA,TRBV6-1,TRBJ2-3,NA,CASSEGGSGTDTQYF,TGTGCCAGCAGTGAAGGGGGTAGCGGCACAGATACGCAGTATTTT
NA,TRBV30,TRBJ2-7,few,CAWNYPGTDEQYF,TGTGCCTGGAATTATCCGGGAACCGACGAGCAGTACTTC
NA,TRBV28,TRBJ2-3,NA,CASSLWSADTQYF,TGTGCCAGCAGTTTATGGTCAGCGGATACGCAGTATTTT
NA,TRBV14,TRBJ2-7,NA,CASSHWSAGRVDEQYF,TGTGCCAGCAGCCACTGGAGCGCGGGCCGGGTTGACGAGCAGTACTTC
NA,TRBV7-8,TRBJ1-3,NA,CASSPSSSGNTIYF,TGTGCCAGCAGCCCTAGCTCCTCTGGAAACACCATATATTTT
NA,TRBV7-9,TRBJ2-3,NA,CASSWWRSTDTQYF,TGTGCCAGCAGCTGGTGGAGGAGCACAGATACGCAGTATTTT
TRBD2,TRBV28,TRBJ2-1,NA,CASSRLTSGVNEQFF,TGTGCCAGCAGTCGACTGACTAGCGGTGTAAATGAGCAGTTCTTC
NA,TRBV5-6,TRBJ1-4,NA,CASSFGGGEKLFF,TGTGCCAGCAGCTTCGGGGGTGGTGAAAAACTGTTTTTT
NA,TRBV5-6,TRBJ2-3,NA,CASSVGTPDTQYF,TGTGCCAGCTCTGTGGGGACACCAGATACGCAGTATTTT
NA,TRBV28,TRBJ1-3,NA,CASRPPIRGSGNTIYF,TGTGCCAGCAGACCCCCGATAAGGGGCTCTGGAAACACCATATATTTT
NA,TRBV29-1,TRBJ2-4,NA,CSVVQLNIQYF,TGCAGCGTTGTACAGTTGAACATTCAGTACTTC
NA,TRBV6-5,TRBJ1-2,NA,CASSFLPGGELYGYTF,TGTGCCAGCAGTTTCCTCCCCGGGGGAGAGTTATATGGCTACACCTTC
NA,TRBV7-6,TRBJ2-1,NA,CASSLVQGVGGTDYNEQFF,TGTGCCAGCAGCTTAGTTCAGGGGGTCGGCGGGACTGACTACAATGAGCAGTTCTTC